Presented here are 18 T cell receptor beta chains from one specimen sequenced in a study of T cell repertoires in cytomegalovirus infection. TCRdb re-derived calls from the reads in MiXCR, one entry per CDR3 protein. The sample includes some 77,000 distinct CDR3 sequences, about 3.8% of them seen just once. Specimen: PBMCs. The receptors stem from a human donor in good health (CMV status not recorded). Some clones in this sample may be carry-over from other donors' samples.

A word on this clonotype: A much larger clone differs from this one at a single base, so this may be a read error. CDR3 nucleotide sequence: TGCAGCGTTGCTCGGGGACTAGGGGAAAAACTGATTTTT. This codes for CSVARGLGEKLIF. This chain joins TRBV29-1 and TRBJ1-4; tentative D call: TRBD1 (5 bases). This CDR3 contains 13 residues. From germline, CDR1 is SQVTM and CDR2 ANQGSEA.

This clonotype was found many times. This CDR3 reads CASSHTGGRTEAFF. The CDR3 region has the DNA TGTGCCAGCAGTCATACAGGGGGCCGCACTGAAGCTTTCTTT. The chain combines TRBV12-3 or TRBV12-4 with TRBJ1-1; 9 nucleotides align to TRBD1. The CDR3 runs 14 residues. With 5 bases clipped from V and 4 bases from J, the junction kept 5 bases outside the gene matches.

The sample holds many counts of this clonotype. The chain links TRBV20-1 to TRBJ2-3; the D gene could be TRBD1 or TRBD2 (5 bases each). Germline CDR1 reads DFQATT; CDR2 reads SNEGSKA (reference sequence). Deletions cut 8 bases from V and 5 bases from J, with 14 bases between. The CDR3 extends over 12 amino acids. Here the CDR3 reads CSPLRGEDTQYF. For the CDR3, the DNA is TGCAGTCCCTTGAGGGGCGAAGATACGCAGTATTTT.

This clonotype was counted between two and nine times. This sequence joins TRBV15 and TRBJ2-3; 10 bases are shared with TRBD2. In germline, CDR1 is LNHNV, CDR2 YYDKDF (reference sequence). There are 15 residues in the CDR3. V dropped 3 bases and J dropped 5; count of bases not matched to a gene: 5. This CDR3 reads CATSSPSGGVDTQYF. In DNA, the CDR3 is TGTGCCACCAGCAGCCCTAGCGGGGGCGTAGATACGCAGTATTTT.

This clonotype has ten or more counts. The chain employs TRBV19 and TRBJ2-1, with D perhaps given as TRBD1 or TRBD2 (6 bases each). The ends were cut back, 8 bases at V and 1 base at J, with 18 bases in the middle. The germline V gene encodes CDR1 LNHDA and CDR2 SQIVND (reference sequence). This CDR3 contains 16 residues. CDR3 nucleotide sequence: TGTGCCAGTTCCGCAACAAGGGGGGTATCCTACAATGAGCAGTTCTTC. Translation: CASSATRGVSYNEQFF.

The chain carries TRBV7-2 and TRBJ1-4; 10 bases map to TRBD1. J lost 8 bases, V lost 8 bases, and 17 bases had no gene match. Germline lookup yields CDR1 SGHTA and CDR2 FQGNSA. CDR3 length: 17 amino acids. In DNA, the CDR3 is TGTGCCAGCCATAGGGGAGTGGCCAGGGGACAGGGGGAAAAACTGTTTTTT. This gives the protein CASHRGVARGQGEKLFF.

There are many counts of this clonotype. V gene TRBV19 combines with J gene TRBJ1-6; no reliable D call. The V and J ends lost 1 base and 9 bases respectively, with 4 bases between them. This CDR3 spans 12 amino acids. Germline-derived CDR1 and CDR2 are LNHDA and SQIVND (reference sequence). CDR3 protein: CASSIATSPLHF. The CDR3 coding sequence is TGTGCCAGTAGTATAGCGACTTCACCCCTCCACTTT.

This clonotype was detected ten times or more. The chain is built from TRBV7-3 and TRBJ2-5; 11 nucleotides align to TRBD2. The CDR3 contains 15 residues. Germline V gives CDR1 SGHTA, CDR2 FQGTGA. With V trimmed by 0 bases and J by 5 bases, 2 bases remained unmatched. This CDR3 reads CASSLTGLAAETQYF. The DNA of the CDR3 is TGTGCCAGCAGCTTAACGGGACTAGCGGCGGAGACCCAGTACTTC.

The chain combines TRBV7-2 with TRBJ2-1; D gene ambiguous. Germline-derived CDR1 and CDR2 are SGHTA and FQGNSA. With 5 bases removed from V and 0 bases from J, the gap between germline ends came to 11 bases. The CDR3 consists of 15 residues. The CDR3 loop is CASSLNRVSYNEQFF. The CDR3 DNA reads TGTGCCAGCAGCCTAAACCGGGTCTCCTACAATGAGCAGTTCTTC. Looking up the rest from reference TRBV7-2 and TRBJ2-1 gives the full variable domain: GAGVSQSPSNKVTEKGKDVELRCDPISGHTALYWYRQSLGQGLEFLIYFQGNSAPDKSGLPSDRFSAERTGGSVSTLTIQRTQQEDSAVYLCASSLNRVSYNEQFFGPGTRLTVL.

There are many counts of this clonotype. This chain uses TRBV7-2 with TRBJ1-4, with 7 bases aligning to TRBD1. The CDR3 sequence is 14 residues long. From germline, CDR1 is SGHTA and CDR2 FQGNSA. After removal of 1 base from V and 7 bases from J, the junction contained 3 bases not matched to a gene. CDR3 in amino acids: CASSLGRGSEKLFF. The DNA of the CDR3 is TGTGCCAGCAGCTTAGGCAGGGGGAGTGAAAAACTGTTTTTT. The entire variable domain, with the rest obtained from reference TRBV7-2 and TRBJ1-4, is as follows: GAGVSQSPSNKVTEKGKDVELRCDPISGHTALYWYRQSLGQGLEFLIYFQGNSAPDKSGLPSDRFSAERTGGSVSTLTIQRTQQEDSAVYLCASSLGRGSEKLFFGSGTQLSVL.

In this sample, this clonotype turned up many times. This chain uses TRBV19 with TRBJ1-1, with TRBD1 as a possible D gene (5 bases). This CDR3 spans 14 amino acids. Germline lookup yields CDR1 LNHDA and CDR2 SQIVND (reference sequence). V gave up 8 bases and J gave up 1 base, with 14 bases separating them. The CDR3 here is CASGNRLGNTEAFF. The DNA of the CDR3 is TGTGCCAGTGGGAACAGGTTGGGGAACACTGAAGCTTTCTTT.

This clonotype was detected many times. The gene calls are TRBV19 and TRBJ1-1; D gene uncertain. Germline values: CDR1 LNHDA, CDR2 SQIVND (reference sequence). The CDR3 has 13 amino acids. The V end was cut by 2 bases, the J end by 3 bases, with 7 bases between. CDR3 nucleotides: TGTGCCAGTAGTATATTGCCAGACACTGAAGCTTTCTTT. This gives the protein CASSILPDTEAFF.

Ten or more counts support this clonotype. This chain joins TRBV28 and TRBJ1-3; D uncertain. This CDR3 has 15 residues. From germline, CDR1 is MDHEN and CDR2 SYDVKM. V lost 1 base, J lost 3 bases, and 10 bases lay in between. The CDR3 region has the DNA TGTGCCAGCAGTTTATTCGGGCCGGATGGAAACACCATATATTTT. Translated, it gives CASSLFGPDGNTIYF. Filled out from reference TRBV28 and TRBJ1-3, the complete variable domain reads DVKVTQSSRYLVKRTGEKVFLECVQDMDHENMFWYRQDPGLGLRLIYFSYDVKMKEKGDIPEGYSVSREKKERFSLILESASTNQTSMYLCASSLFGPDGNTIYFGEGSWLTVV.

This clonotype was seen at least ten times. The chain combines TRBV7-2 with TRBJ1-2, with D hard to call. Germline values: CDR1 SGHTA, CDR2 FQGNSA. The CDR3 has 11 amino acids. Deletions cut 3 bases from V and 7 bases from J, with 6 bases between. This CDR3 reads CASSFYSGYTF. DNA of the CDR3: TGTGCCAGCAGCTTCTACAGTGGCTACACCTTC. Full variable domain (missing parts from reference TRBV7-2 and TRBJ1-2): GAGVSQSPSNKVTEKGKDVELRCDPISGHTALYWYRQSLGQGLEFLIYFQGNSAPDKSGLPSDRFSAERTGGSVSTLTIQRTQQEDSAVYLCASSFYSGYTFGSGTRLTVV.

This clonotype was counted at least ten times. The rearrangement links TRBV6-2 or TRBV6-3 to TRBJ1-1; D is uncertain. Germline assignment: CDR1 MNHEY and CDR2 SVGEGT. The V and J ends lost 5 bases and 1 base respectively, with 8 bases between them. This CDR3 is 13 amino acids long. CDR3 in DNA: TGTGCCAGCAGTCGTATCAAGAACACTGAAGCTTTCTTT. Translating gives CASSRIKNTEAFF.

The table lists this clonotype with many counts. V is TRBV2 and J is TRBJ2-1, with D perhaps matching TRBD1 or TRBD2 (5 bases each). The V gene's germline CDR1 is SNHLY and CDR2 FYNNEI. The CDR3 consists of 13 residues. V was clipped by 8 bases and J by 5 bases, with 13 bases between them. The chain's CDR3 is CASLTGTNNEQFF. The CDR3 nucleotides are TGTGCCAGCTTGACCGGGACCAACAATGAGCAGTTCTTC.

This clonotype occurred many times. This CDR3 reads CASSPAGTGVNTEAFF. In DNA form, the CDR3 reads TGTGCCAGCAGTCCCGCCGGGACAGGGGTGAACACTGAAGCTTTCTTT. The chain carries TRBV12-3 or TRBV12-4 and TRBJ1-1; 10 positions agree with TRBD1. V shed 5 bases, J shed 0 bases, and the junction held 6 bases outside the gene matches. This CDR3 comprises 16 residues.

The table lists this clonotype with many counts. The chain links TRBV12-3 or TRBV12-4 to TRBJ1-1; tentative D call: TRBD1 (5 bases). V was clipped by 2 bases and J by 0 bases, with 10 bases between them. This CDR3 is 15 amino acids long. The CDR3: CASSLWGNMNTEAFF. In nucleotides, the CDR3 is TGTGCCAGCAGTTTATGGGGGAACATGAACACTGAAGCTTTCTTT.